Below are 32 T cell receptor beta chains sequenced from a single sample in a study of T cell responses to AZD1222 COVID-19 vaccine. This table comes from immunoSEQ multiplex PCR, and its TCRdb copy is limited to in-frame clones, with some not included. The data contain approximately 72,000 clones, nearly 90% of them singletons. This specimen consisted of peripheral blood, obtained 28 days after the second AZD1222 dose. Every receptor here comes from an adult who received the AZD1222 COVID-19 vaccine.

The chain employs TRBV5-1 and TRBJ2-3, with D uncertain. The length of the CDR3 is 15 residues. Germline assignment: CDR1 SGHRS and CDR2 YFSETQ. With 0 bases removed from V and 3 bases from J, the gap between germline ends came to 11 bases. CDR3 sequence: CASSLVGYITDTQYF. The CDR3, as DNA: TGCGCCAGCAGCTTGGTCGGCTATATAACAGATACGCAGTATTTT.

V and J are TRBV27 and TRBJ2-5; a weak D match, TRBD1 (6 bases). This CDR3 has 15 residues. V dropped 0 bases and J dropped 5 bases, with 13 bases sitting between them. The germline V gene encodes CDR1 MNHEY and CDR2 SMNVEV (reference sequence). The CDR3 loop is CASSLSPRGMETQYF. CDR3 in DNA: TGTGCCAGCAGTTTATCACCAAGGGGGATGGAGACCCAGTACTTC.

J is TRBJ1-1 and V is TRBV18; tentative D call: TRBD1 (5 bases). Germline lookup yields CDR1 KGHSH and CDR2 LQKENI. CDR3 size: 15 residues. Trimming left V 5 bases short and J 1 base short, with 14 bases between. CDR3 protein: CASSDREGRNTEAFF. The CDR3 DNA reads as TGTGCCAGCTCAGATCGGGAGGGACGGAACACTGAAGCTTTCTTT.

The chain uses TRBV5-4 and TRBJ2-7, with D perhaps matching TRBD1 (6 bases). V shed 4 bases and J shed 4 bases, with 15 bases lying between them. Germline V lookup: CDR1 SGHNT, CDR2 YYREEE (reference sequence). The CDR3 length is 14 residues. This CDR3 reads CASSGWGLEYEQYF. The DNA of the CDR3 is TGTGCCAGCAGCGGATGGGGGCTAGAATACGAGCAGTACTTC.

CDR3 protein: CAISVEGTNYGYTF. The CDR3 DNA reads TGTGCCATCAGTGTAGAGGGAACTAACTATGGCTACACCTTC. This chain uses TRBV10-3 with TRBJ1-2, with D hard to call. From germline, CDR1 is ENHRY and CDR2 SYGVKD. This CDR3 contains 14 residues. Trimming pared 4 bases from V and 0 bases from J, leaving 9 bases between.

The chain couples TRBV6-5 to TRBJ2-3, with 8 bases identical to TRBD1. Germline V lookup: CDR1 MNHEY, CDR2 SVGAGI. There are 14 residues in the CDR3. Trimming took 5 bases from V and 6 from J; bases not matched to a gene: 7. The CDR3 region has the DNA TGTGCCAGCAGTACAGGGGGTGACGTTGATACGCAGTATTTT. This sequence encodes CASSTGGDVDTQYF.

The chain carries TRBV23-1 and TRBJ2-7; D gene ambiguous. TRBV23-1 is an ORF, and what it does is uncertain. Trimming removed 0 bases at V and 2 bases at J, with 8 bases between. The CDR3 sequence is 14 residues long. CDR3 DNA: TGCGCCAGCAGTCAATCACTTGGGGCCTACGAGCAGTACTTC. This sequence encodes CASSQSLGAYEQYF.

The chain joins TRBV27 to TRBJ1-2; D is perhaps TRBD1 (5 bases). Per germline, CDR1 MNHEY and CDR2 SMNVEV (reference sequence). The CDR3 has 14 residues. Trimming removed 5 bases at V and 3 bases at J, with 13 bases between. The DNA of the CDR3 is TGTGCCAGCAGTCTCAACAGGAAGGACTATGGCTACACCTTC. Amino acid sequence: CASSLNRKDYGYTF.

V usage is TRBV11-2 and J usage is TRBJ2-1; D tentatively fits TRBD1 or TRBD2 (5 bases each). The ends were cut back, 4 bases at V and 5 bases at J, with 9 bases in the middle. The CDR3 consists of 13 residues. The germline V gene has CDR1 SGHAT and CDR2 FQNNGV. CDR3 sequence (DNA): TGTGCCAGCAGCTACGGGACCAACAATGAGCAGTTCTTC. Translated: CASSYGTNNEQFF.

This chain links TRBV7-9 with TRBJ2-7, with 7 bases identical to TRBD2. Germline V gene data show CDR1 as SEHNR and CDR2 as FQNEAQ (reference sequence). The length of the CDR3 is 15 residues. With V trimmed by 5 bases and J by 1 base, 8 bases remained unmatched. The CDR3 nucleotides are TGTGCCAGCAGCCCCCGGGTGGGGGGGTCCTACGAGCAGTACTTC. It is translated as CASSPRVGGSYEQYF.

This sequence joins TRBV10-3 and TRBJ2-4; TRBD1 might be the D (7 bases). The ends were cut back, 3 bases at V and 2 bases at J, with 14 bases in the middle. Looked up from germline, CDR1 is ENHRY and CDR2 is SYGVKD. This CDR3 contains 16 residues. CDR3 amino acids: CAISEQGTWPKNIQYF. CDR3 in DNA: TGTGCCATCAGTGAACAGGGGACTTGGCCCAAAAACATTCAGTACTTC.

This clone was counted between two and nine times. The chain links TRBV7-9 to TRBJ1-5; TRBD1 agrees at 9 bases. This CDR3 contains 15 residues. Germline trimming cut 2 bases from V and 6 bases from J; bases unmatched to any gene: 5. Germline V gene sequence: CDR1 SEHNR, CDR2 FQNEAQ (reference sequence). CDR3 nucleotide sequence: TGTGCCAGCAGCTTAAGTGGACAGGGGAGTCAGCCCCAGCATTTT. It yields the protein CASSLSGQGSQPQHF.

J is TRBJ2-5 and V is TRBV10-3; 10 nucleotides line up with TRBD2. After removal of 3 bases from V and 1 base from J, the junction contained 5 bases not matched to a gene. This CDR3 comprises 16 residues. In germline, CDR1 is ENHRY, CDR2 SYGVKD. The CDR3 loop reads CAISESGLAAQETQYF. CDR3 bases: TGTGCCATCAGTGAATCCGGACTAGCGGCCCAAGAGACCCAGTACTTC.

The sample holds a few counts of this clone. The chain links TRBV12-5 to TRBJ2-2; the match to TRBD2 covers 10 bases. There are 18 residues in the CDR3. Germline V gives CDR1 LGHNT, CDR2 FRNRAP. V lost 2 bases to trimming and J lost 5 bases; unmatched junction nucleotides: 11. CDR3 protein: CASGLYPGTSASTGELFF. The CDR3 DNA reads TGTGCTAGTGGTTTGTACCCCGGGACTAGCGCCTCTACCGGGGAGCTGTTTTTT.

This clone turned up a few times. V usage is TRBV19 and J usage is TRBJ1-2, with a weak D call TRBD1 (5 bases). The CDR3 sequence is 14 residues long. Germline CDR1 is LNHDA and CDR2 is SQIVND (reference sequence). With 3 bases removed from V and 6 bases from J, the gap between germline ends came to 14 bases. The CDR3 DNA reads TGTGCCAGTAGTATCGGGAGGGGCCCCGATGGCTACACCTTC. It specifies CASSIGRGPDGYTF.

The CDR3 sequence is CASSKGMLETQYF. As DNA, the CDR3 is TGTGCCAGCAGCAAAGGGATGCTAGAGACCCAGTACTTC. The genes are TRBV7-2 and TRBJ2-5; D remains unclear. Trimming stripped 5 bases from V and 4 bases from J, with 11 bases between. The CDR3 covers 13 residues. Germline V gives CDR1 SGHTA, CDR2 FQGNSA.

V and J are TRBV6-5 and TRBJ1-6, with TRBD1 matching 7 bases. V shed 3 bases and J 8 bases; nucleotides not matched to a gene: 7. The CDR3 contains 15 residues. Germline V gene data show CDR1 as MNHEY and CDR2 as SVGAGI. CDR3 in DNA: TGTGCCAGCAGTTATCGCGGGACAGTAGATTCACCCCTCCACTTT. As protein: CASSYRGTVDSPLHF.

The rearrangement uses TRBV7-9 and TRBJ2-7; a possible D gene is TRBD2 (5 bases). The V end was cut by 4 bases, the J end by 5 bases, with 6 bases between. In germline, CDR1 is SEHNR, CDR2 FQNEAQ (reference sequence). The CDR3 consists of 11 residues. CDR3 residues: CASSWTDEQYF. The CDR3 coding sequence is TGTGCCAGCAGCTGGACTGACGAGCAGTACTTC. Full variable domain (rest looked up from reference TRBV7-9 and TRBJ2-7): DTGVSQNPRHKITKRGQNVTFRCDPISEHNRLYWYRQTLGQGPEFLTYFQNEAQLEKSRLLSDRFSAERPKGSFSTLEIQRTEQGDSAMYLCASSWTDEQYFGPGTRLTVT.

The CDR3 DNA is TGTGCCAGCACTTCCGGGGGGGCCCAGCATTTT. It encodes CASTSGGAQHF. The chain recombines TRBV6-5 with TRBJ1-5; possibly TRBD1 for D (5 bases). CDR1 MNHEY and CDR2 SVGAGI come from the germline V gene. The CDR3 consists of 11 residues. V was trimmed by 7 bases and J by 11 bases, leaving 12 bases between them.

The chain employs TRBV6-2 or TRBV6-3 and TRBJ2-3; D might be TRBD2 (6 bases). The V end lost 6 bases, the J end lost 1 base, and 11 bases lay between the germline ends. Germline assignment: CDR1 MNHEY and CDR2 SVGEGT. The CDR3 is 14 amino acids. CDR3 nucleotides: TGTGCCAGCAGCAGGGCTAGCGGCACAGATACGCAGTATTTT. It specifies CASSRASGTDTQYF.

The table lists this clone with a count of one. The genes are TRBV5-4 and TRBJ2-7; tentatively, D is TRBD1 (5 bases). Looked up from germline, CDR1 is SGHNT and CDR2 is YYREEE (reference sequence). Trimming took 4 bases from V and 4 from J, leaving 9 bases between them. The CDR3 runs 12 residues. The CDR3 nucleotides are TGTGCCAGCAGCAGCGACAGTTACGAGCAGTACTTC. Amino acid sequence: CASSSDSYEQYF.

The rearrangement joins TRBV3-1 (or the pseudogene TRBV3-2) to TRBJ2-5; D is unclear. V lost 2 bases to trimming and J lost 0 bases, with 1 base between them. The CDR3 totals 12 residues. CDR1 and CDR2 from the germline V gene are LGHDT and YNNKEL (reference sequence). Here the CDR3 reads CASSQYQETQYF. CDR3 nucleotide sequence: TGTGCCAGCAGCCAATACCAAGAGACCCAGTACTTC.

The gene calls are TRBV7-8 and TRBJ2-7, with D perhaps TRBD2 (6 bases). This CDR3 has 14 residues. Per the germline V gene, CDR1 is SGHVS and CDR2 is FQNEAQ. V was trimmed by 6 bases and J by 3 bases, leaving 15 bases between them. CDR3 sequence (DNA): TGTGCCAGCAGTCGAAAACCGGGAGTCTACGAGCAGTACTTC. It encodes CASSRKPGVYEQYF.

In DNA, the CDR3 is TGTGCCAGCAGCCCAAGTGCCCCTCAGACCTCCTACAATGAGCAGTTCTTC. Protein: CASSPSAPQTSYNEQFF. The V and J genes are TRBV7-2 and TRBJ2-1, with D uncertain. Between the trimmed V and J ends, which lost 5 bases and 0 bases, there was a span of 17 bases. CDR3 size: 17 residues. CDR1 is SGHTA, CDR2 FQGNSA, per germline.

The rearrangement uses TRBV12-3 or TRBV12-4 and TRBJ2-7; 11 positions agree with TRBD1. After removal of 5 bases from V and 6 bases from J, the junction contained 3 bases not matched to a gene. This CDR3 has 13 residues. The CDR3 DNA follows: TGTGCCAGCAGTCCGGACAGGGGGCCCGAGCAGTACTTC. Translated: CASSPDRGPEQYF.

This chain connects TRBV5-6 to TRBJ2-5; no reliable D call. The CDR3 runs to 13 residues. Germline V gene data show CDR1 as SGHDT and CDR2 as YYEEEE. V was shortened by 0 bases and J by 2 bases, with 5 bases between the two germline ends. The CDR3 nucleotides read TGTGCCAGCAGCTTGGGCTGGCAAGAGACCCAGTACTTC. Translated, it gives CASSLGWQETQYF.

The chain couples TRBV5-6 to TRBJ1-1; weak D call: TRBD1 (6 bases). The CDR3 contains 16 residues. From germline, CDR1 is SGHDT and CDR2 YYEEEE. V lost 4 bases, J lost 5 bases, and 21 bases lay in between. CDR3 DNA: TGTGCCAGCAGCGACCCAACCGGGGGGCGAGGGACTGAAGCTTTCTTT. Its protein product is CASSDPTGGRGTEAFF.

The chain couples TRBV7-9 to TRBJ2-2; D possibly uses TRBD1 or TRBD2 (6 bases each). CDR3 length: 16 amino acids. Per germline, CDR1 SEHNR and CDR2 FQNEAQ (reference sequence). V dropped 7 bases and J dropped 7 bases, with 22 bases sitting between them. CDR3 residues: CASTPGTGAGVGELFF. CDR3 DNA: TGTGCCAGCACCCCCGGGACGGGGGCCGGGGTCGGGGAGCTGTTTTTT.

The V call is TRBV27, the J call TRBJ1-5, with D possibly being TRBD1 (5 bases). V lost 3 bases, J lost 3 bases, and 9 bases lay in between. Germline lookup yields CDR1 MNHEY and CDR2 SMNVEV (reference sequence). The CDR3 is 14 amino acids. DNA of the CDR3: TGTGCCAGCAGTTTGGGGGAAACCAATCAGCCCCAGCATTTT. Protein: CASSLGETNQPQHF.

The chain has TRBV4-1 and TRBJ1-5; unclear D gene. V was clipped by 2 bases and J by 4 bases, with 6 bases between them. CDR1 is MGHRA, CDR2 YSYEKL, per germline. The CDR3 extends over 13 amino acids. This chain's CDR3 is CASSQPGNQPQHF. CDR3 bases: TGCGCCAGCAGCCAACCGGGTAATCAGCCCCAGCATTTT.

The J gene is TRBJ1-2, the V gene TRBV12-3 or TRBV12-4; 7 nucleotides line up with TRBD1. V lost 5 bases to trimming and J lost 6 bases; unmatched junction nucleotides: 3. The CDR3 has 12 amino acids. CDR3 sequence: CASSTGQNGYTF. For the CDR3, the DNA is TGTGCCAGCAGTACGGGACAGAATGGCTACACCTTC.

This chain links TRBV4-2 with TRBJ1-1, with 11 bases fitting TRBD1. V was pared by 2 bases and J by 4 bases, with 6 bases of the junction left unmatched. The CDR3 contains 16 residues. CDR1 and CDR2 (germline): LGHNA, YNFKEQ. CDR3 bases: TGTGCCAGCAGCCAACGGACCGGGACAGGGGGCACTGAAGCTTTCTTT. This sequence encodes CASSQRTGTGGTEAFF.